These T cell receptor beta chains were read from a single sample in a study of long-term antiretroviral therapy in people with HIV. Sequencing was performed with immunoSEQ multiplex PCR; in TCRdb, only in-frame clones are kept and a portion is missing. The sample holds 30,000 to 40,000 clones, roughly 85% seen once. The source material was unsorted PBMCs, sampled 0.4 years before starting antiretroviral therapy. The receptors stem from a man between 18 and 29 years old with HIV. The CDR3 runs from the conserved cysteine through the conserved F or W. A D gene is named only where the DNA matches it firmly. The size of a clone is reported for some rows only, either as once, few or many, or as a class for expanded clones.

D	V	J	size	DNA	CDR3
TRBD1	TRBV11-2	TRBJ1-5	.	TGTGCCAGCAGCAACACCGGGACAGATAGCAATCAGCCCCAGCATTTT	CASSNTGTDSNQPQHF
.	TRBV28	TRBJ2-7	once	TGTGCCAGCAGTTTATTGGGACTGATATCCTACGAGCAGTACTTC	CASSLLGLISYEQYF
.	TRBV5-1	TRBJ1-1	.	TGCGCCAGCAGCTTGTTATCCCTGAACACTGAAGCTTTCTTT	CASSLLSLNTEAFF
.	TRBV7-2	TRBJ1-5	.	TGTGCCAGCAGCTTAATTCTCACATTGGGGGAGGGGAATCAGCCCCAGCATTTT	CASSLILTLGEGNQPQHF
TRBD1	TRBV6-5	TRBJ1-4	.	TGTGCCAGCAGTGAAGGGGGCGTTGAAAAACTGTTTTTT	CASSEGGVEKLFF
.	TRBV18	TRBJ1-4	.	TGTGCCAGCTCACCGAGAAATAGTGAAAAACTGTTTTTT	CASSPRNSEKLFF
TRBD2	TRBV11-3	TRBJ2-7	.	TGTGCCAGCAGCCGCAGACTAGCGGGGGGCGGAGAGCAGTACTTC	CASSRRLAGGGEQYF
.	TRBV30	TRBJ1-5	.	TGTGCCTGGGCCTCCCGAGTTTCAATCAGCGGAACGAGACCTCAGCCCCAGCATTTT	CAWASRVSISGTRPQPQHF
.	TRBV6-1	TRBJ2-2	.	TGTGCCAGCAGTGCCGGGACCGACCACCAGGAGCTGTTTTTT	CASSAGTDHQELFF
TRBD1	TRBV6-5	TRBJ2-1	.	TGTGCCAGCCGGACAGGCCCCTACAATGAGCAGTTCTTC	CASRTGPYNEQFF
.	TRBV4-1	TRBJ1-1	medium-sized	TGCGCCAGCAGCCAAGGGGGACCCTCGAACACTGAAGCTTTCTTT	CASSQGGPSNTEAFF
TRBD1	TRBV7-2	TRBJ2-1	.	TGTGCCAGCAGCTCCGACAGGGAGAATGAGCAGTTCTTC	CASSSDRENEQFF
TRBD1	TRBV7-2	TRBJ1-4	.	TGTGCCAGCAGAGGACAGGGTGGAGAAAAACTGTTTTTT	CASRGQGGEKLFF